One and the same sample provided the 15 T cell receptor beta chains below, sequenced in a study of blood T cell repertoires in COVID-19. Repertoires were generated with immunoSEQ multiplex PCR, while TCRdb's copy carries only in-frame clones and drops some. In the table there are more than 200,000 clones, 70% to 90% of which are singletons. The sample consisted of peripheral blood. The receptor source for this set is a woman between 40 and 55 years old who had recovered from COVID-19.

The chain uses TRBV4-2 and TRBJ2-6; tentatively, D is TRBD2 (5 bases). Germline loops: CDR1 LGHNA, CDR2 YNFKEQ. The length of the CDR3 is 17 residues. Trimming stripped 1 base from V and 0 bases from J, with 10 bases between. The CDR3, as DNA: TGTGCCAGCAGCCAAGGGACTGGTAGCTCTGGGGCCAACGTCCTGACTTTC. It encodes CASSQGTGSSGANVLTF.

The V call is TRBV7-2, the J call TRBJ1-5; D is unclear. CDR3 length: 15 amino acids. Germline V gene data show CDR1 as SGHTA and CDR2 as FQGNSA. Trimming removed 2 bases from V and 0 bases from J, with 8 bases in between. The CDR3 is CASSLRGYSNQPQHF. In DNA, the CDR3 is TGTGCCAGCAGCTTAAGAGGTTATAGCAATCAGCCCCAGCATTTT. The whole variable domain, filled in from reference TRBV7-2 and TRBJ1-5, reads GAGVSQSPSNKVTEKGKDVELRCDPISGHTALYWYRQSLGQGLEFLIYFQGNSAPDKSGLPSDRFSAERTGGSVSTLTIQRTQQEDSAVYLCASSLRGYSNQPQHFGDGTRLSIL.

The chain employs TRBV7-2 and TRBJ1-5; TRBD1 agrees at 7 bases. This CDR3 has 15 residues. In germline, CDR1 is SGHTA, CDR2 FQGNSA. J gave up 0 bases and V 4 bases, and 3 bases lay outside the gene matches. CDR3 sequence (DNA): TGTGCCAGCAGCTCTGGGACAGTTAGCAATCAGCCCCAGCATTTT. Encoded protein: CASSSGTVSNQPQHF.

The gene calls are TRBV7-3 and TRBJ2-1; maybe TRBD2 (6 bases). In germline, CDR1 is SGHTA, CDR2 FQGTGA. There are 13 residues in the CDR3. With 3 bases removed from V and 10 bases from J, the gap between germline ends came to 13 bases. The CDR3 nucleotides are TGTGCCAGCAGCTTCTCGCGGGGTAAAGAGCAGTTCTTC. Translating it yields CASSFSRGKEQFF. Full variable domain (remainder filled in from reference TRBV7-3 and TRBJ2-1): GAGVSQTPSNKVTEKGKYVELRCDPISGHTALYWYRQSLGQGPEFLIYFQGTGAADDSGLPNDRFFAVRPEGSVSTLKIQRTERGDSAVYLCASSFSRGKEQFFGPGTRLTVL.

In this sample, this clone turned up once. V usage is TRBV7-9 and J usage is TRBJ2-7; 7 positions match TRBD1. The length of the CDR3 is 15 residues. Trimming removed 1 base from V and 5 bases from J; junction bases left unmatched: 8. Germline CDR1 SEHNR, CDR2 FQNEAQ (reference sequence). The CDR3 DNA is TGTGCCAGCAGCTTAGGGGTAGGGGGCAGGGACGAGCAGTACTTC. This encodes CASSLGVGGRDEQYF.

The chain links TRBV28 to TRBJ1-5; 7 nucleotides align to TRBD1. CDR1 is MDHEN, CDR2 SYDVKM, per germline. This CDR3 contains 14 residues. With V trimmed by 6 bases and J by 2 bases, 4 bases remained unmatched. CDR3 coding DNA: TGTGCCAGCAGGTACACAGGGGGCAATCAGCCCCAGCATTTT. The encoded protein is CASRYTGGNQPQHF.

V gene TRBV7-2 combines with J gene TRBJ2-7; D gene unclear. Trimming took 1 base from V and 3 from J, leaving 7 bases between them. Per germline, CDR1 SGHTA and CDR2 FQGNSA. The CDR3 has 13 residues. The CDR3 region has the DNA TGTGCCAGCAGCTTAGGCCTATTCTACGAGCAGTACTTC. Translation: CASSLGLFYEQYF.

J is TRBJ2-1 and V is TRBV12-3 or TRBV12-4; tentatively, D is TRBD1 (6 bases). The CDR3 is 13 amino acids. Trimming removed 6 bases from V and 8 bases from J, with 14 bases in between. The CDR3 protein is CASSTEQGDEQFF. DNA for the CDR3: TGTGCCAGCAGCACGGAACAGGGCGATGAGCAGTTCTTC.

The rearrangement joins TRBV24-1 to TRBJ2-1; D might be TRBD2 (7 bases). From germline, CDR1 is KGHDR and CDR2 SFDVKD. CDR3 size: 15 residues. V gave up 4 bases and J gave up 5 bases, with 14 bases separating them. In DNA, the CDR3 is TGTGCCACCAGTGAGGGGGGGGCCAGGGACAATGAGCAGTTCTTC. Amino acids: CATSEGGARDNEQFF.

This chain uses TRBV19 with TRBJ2-1; 9 nucleotides agree with TRBD2. Germline values: CDR1 LNHDA, CDR2 SQIVND (reference sequence). This CDR3 region has 17 residues. The ends lost 2 bases at V and 2 bases at J; junction bases unmatched: 7. This CDR3 is CASSIRGRGGAYNEQFF. The CDR3 DNA sequence: TGTGCCAGTAGTATAAGGGGCCGCGGGGGGGCCTACAATGAGCAGTTCTTC.

The chain uses TRBV5-8 and TRBJ1-5; 9 bases align to TRBD1. Germline CDR1 and CDR2: SGHTS and YDEGEE. V was clipped by 4 bases and J by 7 bases; unmatched bases: 6. CDR3 length equals 14 residues. CDR3 in DNA: TGTGCCAGCAGCCCACGGACAGGGGAACAGCCCCAGCATTTT. This codes for CASSPRTGEQPQHF.

The gene calls are TRBV5-1 and TRBJ2-1; the D gene is possibly TRBD1 (6 bases). The CDR3 length is 14 residues. V was shortened by 7 bases and J by 0 bases, with 11 bases between the two germline ends. In germline, CDR1 is SGHRS, CDR2 YFSETQ. CDR3 coding DNA: TGCGCCAGCGCCCCGGACAGCTCCTACAATGAGCAGTTCTTC. This codes for CASAPDSSYNEQFF.

This clone was detected once. V is TRBV19 and J is TRBJ1-2, with D unclear. Germline CDR1 LNHDA, CDR2 SQIVND (reference sequence). V shed 5 bases and J shed 4 bases, with 14 bases lying between them. The length of the CDR3 is 14 residues. Written as DNA, the CDR3 is TGTGCCAGTAGTGTCCCAACCGGCGGCTATGGCTACACCTTC. Its protein is CASSVPTGGYGYTF.

The chain is built from TRBV7-2 and TRBJ2-7, with TRBD2 matching over 8 bases. Germline trimming cut 5 bases from V and 4 bases from J; bases unmatched to any gene: 13. The CDR3 contains 16 residues. Per the germline V gene, CDR1 is SGHTA and CDR2 is FQGNSA. The CDR3 nucleotides are TGTGCCAGCAGCGCTACCAGAGCGGGAGCCCGGTACGAGCAGTACTTC. Residues: CASSATRAGARYEQYF.

This chain links TRBV5-5 with TRBJ2-1, with 10 bases aligning to TRBD2. The CDR3 spans 15 residues. Germline-derived CDR1 and CDR2 are SGHKS and YYEKEE (reference sequence). V was clipped by 3 bases and J by 2 bases; unmatched bases: 2. The CDR3 DNA reads TGTGCCAGCAGCTGGACTAGCGGTACCTACAATGAGCAGTTCTTC. Protein product: CASSWTSGTYNEQFF.